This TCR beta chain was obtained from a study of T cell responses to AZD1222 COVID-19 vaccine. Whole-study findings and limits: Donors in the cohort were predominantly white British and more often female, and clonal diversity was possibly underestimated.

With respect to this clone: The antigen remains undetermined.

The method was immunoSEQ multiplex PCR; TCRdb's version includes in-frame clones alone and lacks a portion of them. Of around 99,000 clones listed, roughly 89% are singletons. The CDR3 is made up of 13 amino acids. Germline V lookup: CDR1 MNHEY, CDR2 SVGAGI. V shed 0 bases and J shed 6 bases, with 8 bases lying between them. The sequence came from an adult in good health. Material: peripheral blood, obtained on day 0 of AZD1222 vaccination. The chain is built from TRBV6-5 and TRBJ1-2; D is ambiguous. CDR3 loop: CASSYSVGHGYTF. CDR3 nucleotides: TGTGCCAGCAGTTACTCTGTCGGGCATGGCTACACCTTC.